The TCR beta chain described here comes from a study of T cell clones after liver transplantation. Study overall: Three of the eight recipients were HCV-positive; the rest had non-autoimmune, non-viral transplant indications. Points from the study as a whole: Compared with third party-reactive sequences, donor-reactive ones declined more, independent of withdrawal success.

Germline CDR1 MNHEY, CDR2 SMNVEV (reference sequence). V dropped 6 bases and J dropped 1 base, with 18 bases sitting between them. The CDR3 has 16 amino acids. This clone was counted between two and nine times. The antigen is not known. Profiled with immunoSEQ multiplex PCR; TCRdb holds only in-frame clones, not every one. Of about 75,000 clones listed, 80% to 85% are singletons. The sequencing here drew on CD4+ T cells from blood, taken less than 50 months after liver transplant. This chain links TRBV27 with TRBJ1-1; D remains unclear. The source of this sequence is a human patient who received a liver transplant. Some T cells may be transferred from the graft donor. The DNA for the CDR3 is TGTGCCAGCAGGCCACACAATTATAAAAGGAACACTGAAGCTTTCTTT. This translates into CASRPHNYKRNTEAFF.